This T cell receptor (beta chain) was captured by sequencing in a study of human CD8 memory T cell subsets. Whole-study results and caveats: The T cell repertoires of the stem-like memory and precursor exhausted subsets exhibited minimal overlap with one another. Similarly high diversity marked stem-like memory and precursor exhausted T cells, unlike effector memory cells.

Generation of TCR beta libraries used UMI-labeled 5' RACE. Source study methods: Clonotype counts of functional CDR3 beta ranged from about 2,600 to 18,000 in each TCR beta library. TCRdb reprocessed the 5' RACE reads; each CDR3 protein has one entry and no DNA is given. TCRdb, not the authors, supplied the V and J calls. The sample's table shows under 20,000 distinct CDR3 sequences. As regards this clonotype: Its target is not known.

CDR3 length equals 14 residues. In germline, CDR1 is SQVTM, CDR2 ANQGSEA. The gene calls are TRBV29-1 and TRBJ1-2; TCRdb names TRBD1, which stays unverified in the absence of DNA. The TCR was taken from a human donor in good health. Sequences were obtained from CD8+ T cells from PBMCs. This CDR3 reads CSVIGTGVNYGYTF.